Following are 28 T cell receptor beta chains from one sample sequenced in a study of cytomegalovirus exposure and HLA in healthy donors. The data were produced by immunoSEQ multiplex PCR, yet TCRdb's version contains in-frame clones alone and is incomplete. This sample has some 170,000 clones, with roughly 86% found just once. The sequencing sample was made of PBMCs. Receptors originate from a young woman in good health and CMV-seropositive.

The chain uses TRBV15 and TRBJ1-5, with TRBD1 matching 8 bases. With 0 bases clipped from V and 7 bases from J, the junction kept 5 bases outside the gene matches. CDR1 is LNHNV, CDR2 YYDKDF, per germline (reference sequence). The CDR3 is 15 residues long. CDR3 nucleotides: TGTGCCACCAGCAGAGATAACAGGGGGGGCCAGCCCCAGCATTTT. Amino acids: CATSRDNRGGQPQHF. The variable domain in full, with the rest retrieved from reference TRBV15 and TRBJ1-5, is DAMVIQNPRYQVTQFGKPVTLSCSQTLNHNVMYWYQQKSSQAPKLLFHYYDKDFNNEADTPDNFQSRRPNTSFCFLDIRSPGLGDTAMYLCATSRDNRGGQPQHFGDGTRLSIL.

The CDR3 coding sequence is TGCGCCAGCAGCCAAGCTCCCCCCGGGACTAGGGGGCGTGAGCAGTTCTTC. Amino acids: CASSQAPPGTRGREQFF. V gene TRBV4-1 combines with J gene TRBJ2-1; D possibly corresponds to TRBD2 (8 bases). Trimming shortened V by 1 base and J by 9 bases, and 22 bases separated the two germline ends. The CDR3 is made up of 17 amino acids. Germline V CDR1 and CDR2: MGHRA, YSYEKL.

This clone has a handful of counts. The CDR3 DNA sequence: TGTGCATCCAAGGGGACAGGGCAAAGGCCCCAGCATTTT. This gives the protein CASKGTGQRPQHF. This chain links TRBV28 with TRBJ1-5; 9 nucleotides match TRBD1. The CDR3 runs to 13 residues. Germline loops: CDR1 MDHEN, CDR2 SYDVKM. Full variable domain (outside the CDR3, taken from reference TRBV28 and TRBJ1-5): DVKVTQSSRYLVKRTGEKVFLECVQDMDHENMFWYRQDPGLGLRLIYFSYDVKMKEKGDIPEGYSVSREKKERFSLILESASTNQTSMYLCASKGTGQRPQHFGDGTRLSIL.

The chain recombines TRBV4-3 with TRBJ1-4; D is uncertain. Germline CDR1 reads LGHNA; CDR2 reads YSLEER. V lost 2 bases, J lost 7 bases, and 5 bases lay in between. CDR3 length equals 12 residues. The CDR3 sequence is CASSQTSEKLFF. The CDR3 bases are TGCGCCAGCAGCCAAACATCTGAAAAACTGTTTTTT.

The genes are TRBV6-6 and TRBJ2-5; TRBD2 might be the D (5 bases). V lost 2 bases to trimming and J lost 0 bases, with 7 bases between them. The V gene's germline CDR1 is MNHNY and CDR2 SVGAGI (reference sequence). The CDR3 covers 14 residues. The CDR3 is CASSYRRNQETQYF. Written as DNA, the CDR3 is TGTGCCAGCAGTTACAGGAGGAACCAAGAGACCCAGTACTTC.

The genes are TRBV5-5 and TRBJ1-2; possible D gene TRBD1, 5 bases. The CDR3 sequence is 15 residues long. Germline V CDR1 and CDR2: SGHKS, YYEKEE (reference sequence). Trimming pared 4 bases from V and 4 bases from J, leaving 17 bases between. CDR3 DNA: TGTGCCAGCAGCCCTTTCGGGGGGGATACCTATGGCTACACCTTC. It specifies CASSPFGGDTYGYTF.

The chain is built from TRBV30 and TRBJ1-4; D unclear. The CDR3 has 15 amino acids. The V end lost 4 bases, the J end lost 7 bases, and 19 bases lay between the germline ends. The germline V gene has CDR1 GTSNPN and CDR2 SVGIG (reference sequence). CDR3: CAWNVRLSSPEKLFF. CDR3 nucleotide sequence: TGTGCCTGGAACGTCAGGCTGTCGAGTCCTGAAAAACTGTTTTTT.

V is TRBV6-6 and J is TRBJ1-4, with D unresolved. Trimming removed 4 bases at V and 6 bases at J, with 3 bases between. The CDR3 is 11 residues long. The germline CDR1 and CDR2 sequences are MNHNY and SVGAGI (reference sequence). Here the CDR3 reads CASSSYEKLFF. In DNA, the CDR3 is TGTGCCAGCAGTTCATATGAAAAACTGTTTTTT.

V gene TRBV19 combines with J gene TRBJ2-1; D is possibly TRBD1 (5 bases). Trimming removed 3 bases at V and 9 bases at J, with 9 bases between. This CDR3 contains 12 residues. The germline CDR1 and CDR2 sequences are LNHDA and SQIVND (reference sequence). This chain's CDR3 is CASSIRVFEQFF. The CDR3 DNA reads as TGTGCCAGTAGTATCAGGGTATTTGAGCAGTTCTTC.

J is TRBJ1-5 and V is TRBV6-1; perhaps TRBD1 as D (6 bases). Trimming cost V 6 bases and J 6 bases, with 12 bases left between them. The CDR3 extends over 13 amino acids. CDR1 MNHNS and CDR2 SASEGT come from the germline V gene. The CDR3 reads CASSGQPFQPQHF. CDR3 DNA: TGTGCCAGCAGCGGACAGCCGTTTCAGCCCCAGCATTTT.

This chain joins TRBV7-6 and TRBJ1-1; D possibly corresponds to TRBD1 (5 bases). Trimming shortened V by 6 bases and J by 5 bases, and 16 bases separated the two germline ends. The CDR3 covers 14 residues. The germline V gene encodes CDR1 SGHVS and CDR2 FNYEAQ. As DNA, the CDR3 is TGTGCCAGCAGTTTAACCCCGGAGGGGACTGAAGCTTTCTTT. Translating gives CASSLTPEGTEAFF.

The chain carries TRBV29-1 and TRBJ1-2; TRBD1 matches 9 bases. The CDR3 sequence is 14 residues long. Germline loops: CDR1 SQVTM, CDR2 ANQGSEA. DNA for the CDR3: TGCGGAACCGGGACAGGGCGGTCTAACTATGGCTACACCTTC. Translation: CGTGTGRSNYGYTF. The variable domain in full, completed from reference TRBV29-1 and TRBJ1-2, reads SAVISQKPSRDICQRGTSLTIQCQVDSQVTMMFWYRQQPGQSLTLIATANQGSEATYESGFVIDKFPISRPNLTFSTLTVSNMSPEDSSIYLCGTGTGRSNYGYTFGSGTRLTVV.

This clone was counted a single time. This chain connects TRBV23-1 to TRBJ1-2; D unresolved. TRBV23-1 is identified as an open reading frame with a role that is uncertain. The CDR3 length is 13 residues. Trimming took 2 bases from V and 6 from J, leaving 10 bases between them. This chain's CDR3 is CASSQKGGHGYTF. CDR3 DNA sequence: TGCGCCAGCAGTCAAAAAGGAGGGCATGGCTACACCTTC.

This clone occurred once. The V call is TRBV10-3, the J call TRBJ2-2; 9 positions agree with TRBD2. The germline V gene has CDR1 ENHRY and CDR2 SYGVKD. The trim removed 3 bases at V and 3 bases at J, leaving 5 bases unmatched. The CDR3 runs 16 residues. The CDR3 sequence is CAISDLAGLYTGELFF. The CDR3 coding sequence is TGTGCCATCAGTGACCTAGCGGGACTTTACACCGGGGAGCTGTTTTTT.

CDR3 nucleotides: TGTGCCAGCACCATTACCCCAGGAAACGAGCAGTACTTC. The encoded protein is CASTITPGNEQYF. The chain uses TRBV7-2 and TRBJ2-7; D uncertain. V was shortened by 7 bases and J by 5 bases, with 15 bases between the two germline ends. CDR1 is SGHTA, CDR2 FQGNSA, per germline. This CDR3 comprises 13 residues.

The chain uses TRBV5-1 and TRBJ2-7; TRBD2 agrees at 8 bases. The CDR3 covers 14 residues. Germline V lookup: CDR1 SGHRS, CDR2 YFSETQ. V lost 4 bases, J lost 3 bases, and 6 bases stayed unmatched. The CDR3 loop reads CASSREGGDYEQYF. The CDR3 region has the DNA TGCGCCAGCAGCCGGGAGGGGGGCGACTACGAGCAGTACTTC.

This CDR3 reads CASSVVSPSSAFF. CDR3 coding DNA: TGTGCCAGCAGCGTCGTATCCCCGTCCTCTGCTTTCTTT. The chain couples TRBV9 to TRBJ1-1; no clear D gene. Trimming left V 2 bases short and J 11 bases short, with 16 bases between. The V gene's germline CDR1 is SGDLS and CDR2 YYNGEE. This CDR3 is built from 13 residues.

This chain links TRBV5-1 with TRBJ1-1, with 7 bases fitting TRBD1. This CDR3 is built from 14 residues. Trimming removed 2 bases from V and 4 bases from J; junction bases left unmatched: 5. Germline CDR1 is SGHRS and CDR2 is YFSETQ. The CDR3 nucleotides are TGCGCCAGCAGCTTACTGACAGGGACCACTGAAGCTTTCTTT. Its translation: CASSLLTGTTEAFF. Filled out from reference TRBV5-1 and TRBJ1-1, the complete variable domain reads KAGVTQTPRYLIKTRGQQVTLSCSPISGHRSVSWYQQTPGQGLQFLFEYFSETQRNKGNFPGRFSGRQFSNSRSEMNVSTLELGDSALYLCASSLLTGTTEAFFGQGTRLTVV.

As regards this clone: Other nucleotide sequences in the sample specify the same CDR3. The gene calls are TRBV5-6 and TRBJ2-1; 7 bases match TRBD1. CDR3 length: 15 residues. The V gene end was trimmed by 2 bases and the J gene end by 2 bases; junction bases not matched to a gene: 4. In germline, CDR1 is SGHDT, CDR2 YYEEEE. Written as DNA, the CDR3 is TGTGCCAGCAGCTTTGGAGACAGGGCCTACAATGAGCAGTTCTTC. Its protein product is CASSFGDRAYNEQFF.

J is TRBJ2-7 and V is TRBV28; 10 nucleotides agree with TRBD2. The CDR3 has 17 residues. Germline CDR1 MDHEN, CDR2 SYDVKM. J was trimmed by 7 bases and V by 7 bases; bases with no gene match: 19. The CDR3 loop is CASTTPIRTSGSREQYF. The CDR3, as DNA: TGTGCCAGCACCACCCCCATCAGGACTAGCGGAAGTCGGGAGCAGTACTTC.

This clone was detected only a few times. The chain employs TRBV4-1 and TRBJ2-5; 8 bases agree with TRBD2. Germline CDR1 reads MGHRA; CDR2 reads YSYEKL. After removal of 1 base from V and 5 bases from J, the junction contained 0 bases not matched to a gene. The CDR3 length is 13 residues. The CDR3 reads CASSQGGRETQYF. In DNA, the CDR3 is TGCGCCAGCAGCCAAGGCGGGAGGGAGACCCAGTACTTC.

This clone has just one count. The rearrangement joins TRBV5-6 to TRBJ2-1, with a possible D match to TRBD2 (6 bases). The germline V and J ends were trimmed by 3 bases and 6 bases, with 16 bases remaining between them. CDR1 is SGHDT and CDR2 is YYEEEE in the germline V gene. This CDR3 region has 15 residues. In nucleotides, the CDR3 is TGTGCCAGCAGCTGGCGGGGTACCGGGGGCAATGAGCAGTTCTTC. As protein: CASSWRGTGGNEQFF.

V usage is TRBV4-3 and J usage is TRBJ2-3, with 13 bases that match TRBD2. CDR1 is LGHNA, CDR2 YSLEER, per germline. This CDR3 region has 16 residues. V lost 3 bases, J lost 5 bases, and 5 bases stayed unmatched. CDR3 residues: CASSHGLAGVLDTQYF. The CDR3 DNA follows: TGCGCCAGCAGCCACGGACTAGCGGGAGTATTAGATACGCAGTATTTT.

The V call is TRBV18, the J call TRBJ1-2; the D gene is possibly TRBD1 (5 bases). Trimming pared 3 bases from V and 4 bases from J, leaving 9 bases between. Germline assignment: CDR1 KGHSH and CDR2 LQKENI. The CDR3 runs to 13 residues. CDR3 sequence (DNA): TGTGCCAGCTCACCGACAGAACCCTATGGCTACACCTTC. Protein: CASSPTEPYGYTF.

CDR3 sequence reads: CASSQTGNQETQYF. CDR3 bases: TGTGCCAGCAGCCAAACAGGGAACCAAGAGACCCAGTACTTC. This sequence joins TRBV5-4 and TRBJ2-5; maybe TRBD1 (6 bases). The germline V gene has CDR1 SGHNT and CDR2 YYREEE (reference sequence). This CDR3 spans 14 amino acids. V lost 4 bases to trimming and J lost 0 bases, with 10 bases between them.

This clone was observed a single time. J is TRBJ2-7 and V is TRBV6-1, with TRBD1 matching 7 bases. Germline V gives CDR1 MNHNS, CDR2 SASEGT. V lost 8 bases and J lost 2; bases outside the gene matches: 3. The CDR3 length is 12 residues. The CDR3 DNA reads TGTGCCAGCGGGGACAGTGCCTACGAGCAGTACTTC. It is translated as CASGDSAYEQYF.

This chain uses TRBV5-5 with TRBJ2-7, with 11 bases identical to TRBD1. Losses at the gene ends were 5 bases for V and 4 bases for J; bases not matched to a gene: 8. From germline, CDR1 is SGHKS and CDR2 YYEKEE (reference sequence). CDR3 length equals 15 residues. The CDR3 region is CASSMRGQGVYEQYF. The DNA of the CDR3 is TGTGCCAGCAGTATGCGGGGACAGGGGGTTTACGAGCAGTACTTC.

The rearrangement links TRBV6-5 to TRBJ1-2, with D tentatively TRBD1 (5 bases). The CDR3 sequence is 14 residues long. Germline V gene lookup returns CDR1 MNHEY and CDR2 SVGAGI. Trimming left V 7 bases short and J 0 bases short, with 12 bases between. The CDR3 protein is CASKPDSANYGYTF. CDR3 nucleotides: TGTGCCAGCAAGCCCGACAGCGCTAACTATGGCTACACCTTC.